This T cell receptor (beta chain) is drawn from a study of spatial heterogeneity in lung cancer. Across the whole study: Detection of beta-chain sequences consistently exceeded that of alpha-chain sequences.

Study-level results: Resection blood, more than follow-up blood, showed ubiquitous expanded tumor TCRs.

This clonotype was counted ten times or more. Its antigen remains unidentified. Time point specified: sample taken at primary tumor resection. TCRs were sequenced from unsorted whole RNA of tumor, nontumor lung or PBMC. Samples came from roughly 70 TRACERx patients with untreated early-stage lung cancer. Unique molecular identifiers tagged every individual TCR cDNA molecule. TCRdb re-called the 5' RACE reads with MiXCR, one entry per CDR3 protein. The data contain about 82,000 distinct CDR3 sequences, around 12% of them singletons. This clonotype originated in a male donor with early-stage non-small cell lung cancer. Material: PBMCs, obtained at surgery.

CDR3 protein: CASSLGTGGQTYEQYF. DNA for the CDR3: TGTGCCAGCAGCTTAGGGACAGGGGGACAAACCTACGAGCAGTACTTC. This chain links TRBV7-9 with TRBJ2-7; TRBD1 matches at 10 bases. This CDR3 region has 16 residues. In germline, CDR1 is SEHNR, CDR2 FQNEAQ (reference sequence). J gave up 2 bases and V 1 base, and 5 bases lay outside the gene matches.